One and the same sample provided the 27 T cell receptor beta chains below, sequenced in a study of a mutant IDH1 vaccine in newly diagnosed glioma. These TCRs' antigens remain unknown. Generated by immunoSEQ multiplex PCR, the TCRdb table keeps only in-frame clones and is missing some. The table records tens of thousands of clones, approximately 65% of them present only once. The time point was: week 47, end of study. Doses comprised 300 ug of mutant IDH1 20-mer peptide each, plus topical imiquimod. The sample was peripheral blood mononuclear cells (PBMCs), taken from a glioma patient whose treatment included an IDH1 peptide vaccine. Every receptor here comes from a man aged 35 to 55 with glioma. Some clones in this sample may be carry-over from other donors' samples.

The chain has TRBV18 and TRBJ2-5, with D possibly matching TRBD2 (6 bases). The CDR3 totals 14 residues. Trimming took off 5 bases at V and 5 bases at J, with 15 bases between the two ends. CDR1 and CDR2 (germline): KGHSH, LQKENI. The CDR3 loop is CASSSPLGRETQYF. The CDR3 coding sequence is TGTGCCAGCTCATCCCCGTTAGGGAGGGAGACCCAGTACTTC.

This rearrangement joins TRBV25-1 to TRBJ1-1; D unclear. Germline CDR1 and CDR2: MGHDK and SYGVNS. This CDR3 is built from 14 residues. V was trimmed by 3 bases and J by 0 bases, leaving 8 bases between them. The CDR3 DNA follows: TGTGCCAGCAGTGACGGGTGGATGAACACTGAAGCTTTCTTT. Protein sequence: CASSDGWMNTEAFF.

The chain recombines TRBV6-6 with TRBJ2-7; 7 bases match TRBD2. This CDR3 contains 13 residues. Germline values: CDR1 MNHNY, CDR2 SVGAGI (reference sequence). V gave up 10 bases and J gave up 2 bases; unmatched junction bases: 8. The CDR3 reads CATRSGGTYEQYF. CDR3 in DNA: TGTGCCACTCGTTCCGGGGGGACCTACGAGCAGTACTTC.

In this sample, this clone turned up a few times. The genes are TRBV4-2 and TRBJ1-1; TRBD1 might be the D (5 bases). Trimming stripped 0 bases from V and 3 bases from J, with 11 bases between. The germline CDR1 and CDR2 sequences are LGHNA and YNFKEQ. The CDR3 is 15 residues long. This CDR3 reads CASSQDPEGYTEAFF. The CDR3 DNA is TGTGCCAGCAGCCAAGATCCGGAGGGGTACACTGAAGCTTTCTTT.

J is TRBJ1-6 and V is TRBV7-2, with 8 nucleotides matching TRBD1. V lost 3 bases to trimming and J lost 10 bases; unmatched junction nucleotides: 8. Germline CDR1 is SGHTA and CDR2 is FQGNSA. This CDR3 is 15 amino acids long. This chain's CDR3 is CASSFADRARSPLHF. The CDR3 region has the DNA TGTGCCAGCAGCTTCGCGGACAGGGCTAGGTCACCCCTCCACTTT.

This clone was recorded a few times. The V gene is TRBV6-5, the J gene TRBJ2-7; D is undetermined. This CDR3 is built from 13 residues. The V gene's germline CDR1 is MNHEY and CDR2 SVGAGI. Trimming took off 2 bases at V and 7 bases at J, with 12 bases between the two ends. CDR3 in amino acids: CASSYAETREQYF. DNA for the CDR3: TGTGCCAGCAGTTACGCGGAGACGCGTGAGCAGTACTTC.

J is TRBJ2-7 and V is TRBV29-1, with D uncertain. Trimming left V 4 bases short and J 6 bases short, with 10 bases between. This CDR3 has 11 amino acids. Germline-derived CDR1 and CDR2 are SQVTM and ANQGSEA. This chain's CDR3 is CSVGTATEQYF. The CDR3 bases are TGCAGCGTTGGCACAGCAACCGAGCAGTACTTC.

The rearrangement uses TRBV5-1 and TRBJ2-5, with 8 bases aligning to TRBD2. V lost 0 bases and J lost 7; bases outside the gene matches: 14. Germline assignment: CDR1 SGHRS and CDR2 YFSETQ. There are 17 residues in the CDR3. The CDR3 DNA reads as TGCGCCAGCAGCTTGGAAGGAGTCGGCGGGGGGATGGGGACCCAGTACTTC. Translated, it gives CASSLEGVGGGMGTQYF.

The genes are TRBV5-1 and TRBJ2-2; D may correspond to TRBD1 or TRBD2 (6 bases each). Trimming removed 0 bases at V and 7 bases at J, with 16 bases between. The V gene's germline CDR1 is SGHRS and CDR2 YFSETQ. The CDR3 runs 16 residues. CDR3 protein: CASSLAVGGAVGELFF. The CDR3 nucleotides are TGCGCCAGCAGCTTGGCCGTGGGGGGCGCTGTCGGGGAGCTGTTTTTT.

This clone occurred a few times. V and J are TRBV5-8 and TRBJ1-4; possibly TRBD1 for D (5 bases). Trimming removed 4 bases at V and 5 bases at J, with 12 bases between. The length of the CDR3 is 14 residues. Germline CDR1 SGHTS, CDR2 YDEGEE. Here the CDR3 reads CASSARAENEKLFF. In DNA, the CDR3 is TGTGCCAGCAGCGCCAGGGCGGAAAATGAAAAACTGTTTTTT.

The chain joins TRBV5-1 to TRBJ2-3, with a weak D call TRBD2 (7 bases). The germline CDR1 and CDR2 sequences are SGHRS and YFSETQ. The CDR3 is 16 residues long. With 0 bases removed from V and 2 bases from J, the gap between germline ends came to 13 bases. In DNA, the CDR3 is TGCGCCAGCAGCTTGGGTTGGGGGGGGCCCACAGATACGCAGTATTTT. Translated: CASSLGWGGPTDTQYF.

V gene TRBV18 combines with J gene TRBJ2-2; weak D call: TRBD2 (5 bases). The CDR3 consists of 16 residues. The ends were cut back, 0 bases at V and 6 bases at J, with 14 bases in the middle. From germline, CDR1 is KGHSH and CDR2 LQKENI. Here the CDR3 reads CASSPPNSVGAGELFF. Here the CDR3 DNA reads TGTGCCAGCTCACCACCAAACTCAGTCGGGGCCGGGGAGCTGTTTTTT.

This rearrangement joins TRBV6-5 to TRBJ1-5, with D maybe TRBD1 (5 bases). Germline CDR1 MNHEY, CDR2 SVGAGI. The CDR3 is 15 amino acids. Trimming took 0 bases from V and 6 from J, leaving 12 bases between them. CDR3 nucleotides: TGTGCCAGCAGTTACTCGGGGGGTGCAGGTCAGCCCCAGCATTTT. Protein product: CASSYSGGAGQPQHF.

The J gene is TRBJ2-7, the V gene TRBV30; a weak D match, TRBD1 (6 bases). Trimming cost V 2 bases and J 4 bases, with 12 bases left between them. The CDR3 runs 13 residues. The germline V gene has CDR1 GTSNPN and CDR2 SVGIG (reference sequence). For the CDR3, the DNA is TGTGCCTGGAGTTGGGGAACAGGGTACGAGCAGTACTTC. This sequence encodes CAWSWGTGYEQYF.

This chain joins TRBV28 and TRBJ1-2; TRBD1 aligns across 8 bases. J was trimmed by 4 bases and V by 6 bases; bases with no gene match: 4. Germline-derived CDR1 and CDR2 are MDHEN and SYDVKM. This CDR3 has 13 amino acids. The CDR3 coding sequence is TGTGCCAGCAGCTCCACAGGGGGCTATGGCTACACCTTC. It translates to CASSSTGGYGYTF.

The chain joins TRBV6-5 to TRBJ2-3, with TRBD1 matching 7 bases. Germline lookup yields CDR1 MNHEY and CDR2 SVGAGI. V shed 2 bases and J 4 bases; nucleotides not matched to a gene: 6. The CDR3 has 15 residues. CDR3 coding DNA: TGTGCCAGCAGTTACCTAACGACAGGGCCAGATACGCAGTATTTT. This sequence encodes CASSYLTTGPDTQYF.

The chain uses TRBV7-2 and TRBJ2-5; the D is unclear. From germline, CDR1 is SGHTA and CDR2 FQGNSA. This CDR3 has 13 amino acids. Trimming left V 4 bases short and J 1 base short, with 7 bases between. The CDR3: CASSYNIQETQYF. For the CDR3, the DNA is TGTGCCAGCAGCTATAATATCCAAGAGACCCAGTACTTC.

The chain carries TRBV7-8 and TRBJ2-3; perhaps TRBD2 as D (6 bases). The CDR3 has 14 amino acids. CDR1 is SGHVS, CDR2 FQNEAQ, per germline. The V and J ends lost 5 bases and 2 bases respectively, with 11 bases between them. The CDR3 DNA is TGTGCCAGCAGCCCAGGGACTCTCACAGATACGCAGTATTTT. As protein: CASSPGTLTDTQYF.

The chain employs TRBV10-1 and TRBJ2-7; D gene unclear. From germline, CDR1 is WNHNN and CDR2 SYGVQD (reference sequence). V lost 4 bases and J lost 4, with 2 bases in between. CDR3 length: 10 amino acids. The CDR3 DNA reads as TGCGCCAGCAGTGGGTACGAGCAGTACTTC. Translated: CASSGYEQYF.

The table lists this clone with a few counts. The chain joins TRBV30 to TRBJ1-2; maybe TRBD1 (5 bases). The CDR3 totals 13 residues. Trimming removed 2 bases from V and 4 bases from J, with 11 bases in between. Germline V gives CDR1 GTSNPN, CDR2 SVGIG (reference sequence). CDR3 in amino acids: CAWSPDTPYGYTF. CDR3 bases: TGTGCCTGGAGTCCGGACACCCCCTATGGCTACACCTTC. The complete variable domain, with remaining parts taken from reference TRBV30 and TRBJ1-2, reads SQTIHQWPATLVQPVGSPLSLECTVEGTSNPNLYWYRQAAGRGLQLLFYSVGIGQISSEVPQNLSASRPQDRQFILSSKKLLLSDSGFYLCAWSPDTPYGYTFGSGTRLTVV.

The chain's CDR3 is CASSGDRGYNQPQHF. CDR3 DNA sequence: TGTGCCAGTAGTGGAGATAGGGGGTACAATCAGCCCCAGCATTTT. This chain uses TRBV19 with TRBJ1-5; tentative D call: TRBD1 (6 bases). The CDR3 has 15 residues. CDR1 and CDR2 from the germline V gene are LNHDA and SQIVND (reference sequence). Trimming removed 5 bases from V and 3 bases from J, with 14 bases in between.

The table lists this clone with a few counts. This rearrangement joins TRBV29-1 to TRBJ2-2; the match to TRBD2 covers 7 bases. V gave up 4 bases and J gave up 4 bases; unmatched junction bases: 6. The V gene's germline CDR1 is SQVTM and CDR2 ANQGSEA. CDR3 size: 14 residues. CDR3 sequence: CSVGFPGGTGELFF. The CDR3, as DNA: TGCAGCGTTGGGTTCCCGGGGGGCACCGGGGAGCTGTTTTTT.

The CDR3 DNA reads TGTGCCAGCAGCTTAGGGTGGGGACAGGGGAACCAAGAGACCCAGTACTTC. It encodes CASSLGWGQGNQETQYF. V gene TRBV7-7 combines with J gene TRBJ2-5; 10 bases agree with TRBD1. Germline values: CDR1 SSHAT, CDR2 FNYEAQ (reference sequence). The CDR3 covers 17 residues. The ends lost 1 base at V and 0 bases at J; junction bases unmatched: 5.

The CDR3 spells CASSSTVINEKLFF. DNA for the CDR3: TGTGCCAGCAGCTCGACAGTGATAAATGAAAAACTGTTTTTT. The chain couples TRBV6-1 to TRBJ1-4; weak D call: TRBD1 (5 bases). The CDR3 has 14 amino acids. Trimming took 6 bases from V and 5 from J, leaving 13 bases between them. Germline CDR1 reads MNHNS; CDR2 reads SASEGT.

The CDR3 loop reads CASVAWGGGELFF. The CDR3 DNA reads TGCGCCAGCGTCGCGTGGGGGGGCGGGGAGCTGTTTTTT. The V call is TRBV10-2, the J call TRBJ2-2, with TRBD2 matching over 7 bases. The CDR3 runs to 13 residues. V trimming: 8 bases; J trimming: 7 bases; junction bases outside the gene matches: 7. The germline gives CDR1 WSHSY, CDR2 SAAADI.

The chain couples TRBV6-5 to TRBJ1-5; unclear D gene. This CDR3 is built from 14 residues. The V gene's germline CDR1 is MNHEY and CDR2 SVGAGI. V was shortened by 2 bases and J by 4 bases, with 9 bases between the two germline ends. The chain's CDR3 is CASSYDGLNQPQHF. The CDR3 DNA reads as TGTGCCAGCAGTTACGACGGCCTAAATCAGCCCCAGCATTTT.

The chain uses TRBV5-1 and TRBJ2-2; TRBD1 might be the D (6 bases). CDR1 SGHRS and CDR2 YFSETQ come from the germline V gene. The CDR3 length is 15 residues. Trimming pared 0 bases from V and 4 bases from J, leaving 10 bases between. CDR3 amino acids: CASSLVAGATGELFF. CDR3 sequence (DNA): TGCGCCAGCAGCTTGGTCGCAGGGGCCACCGGGGAGCTGTTTTTT.